This is a list of T cell receptor beta chains from one sample in a study of T cells in Graves' hyperthyroidism and ophthalmopathy. TCRdb reprocessed the multiplex PCR reads via MiXCR and lists one record per CDR3 protein. The sample holds around 340,000 distinct CDR3 sequences, around a sixth seen once. Input material: blood. All receptors derive from a woman aged 35 to 49 with Graves' ophthalmopathy. CDR3s include the opening cysteine and the closing phenylalanine or tryptophan. The D gene is left open where the match is weak. For some rows the clone size is stated as once, few or many, or as a class when expanded; others skip it.

16,.,TRBJ2-2,TRBV7-8,.,TGTGCCAGCAGCTTATTAGCGGCGTTGTACACCGGGGAGCTGTTTTTT,CASSLLAALYTGELFF
14,TRBD1,TRBJ1-1,TRBV3-1,few,TGTGCCAGCAGCCAAAACAGGGGATTGACTGAAGCTTTCTTT,CASSQNRGLTEAFF
15,TRBD1,TRBJ1-3,TRBV12-3/TRBV12-4,.,TGTGCCAGCAGTCCTACAGGGGTAGGAGGAAACACCATATATTTT,CASSPTGVGGNTIYF
13,.,TRBJ2-1,TRBV20-1,many,TGCAGCGTTTCGCGGGACAAGTATGGTGAGCAGTTCTTC,CSVSRDKYGEQFF
11,.,TRBJ2-5,TRBV20-1,many,TGCAGTGGAGGACGGGAAGAGACCCAGTACTTC,CSGGREETQYF
15,TRBD1,TRBJ1-2,TRBV9,many,TGTGCCAGCAGCCCAGGGGGTCCTACAGCCCATGGCTACACCTTC,CASSPGGPTAHGYTF
13,TRBD1,TRBJ1-2,TRBV12-3/TRBV12-4,.,TGTGCCAGCAGTCGGGGACAGAGCTATGGCTACACCTTC,CASSRGQSYGYTF
16,TRBD1,TRBJ1-5,TRBV6-1,many,TGTGCCACATCGACGGACAGGGCGAGTCGCAATCAGCCCCAGCATTTT,CATSTDRASRNQPQHF
12,.,TRBJ2-5,TRBV27,.,TGTGCCAGCAGGACAGCCCAAGAGACCCAGTACTTC,CASRTAQETQYF
13,.,TRBJ2-3,TRBV12-3/TRBV12-4,many,TGTGCCAGCAGCCTCCTTTTCACAGATACGCAGTATTTT,CASSLLFTDTQYF
13,.,TRBJ1-2,TRBV5-4,many,TGTGCCAGCAGCCCAGGGGTGGACTATGGCTACACCTTC,CASSPGVDYGYTF
13,.,TRBJ2-3,TRBV28,few,TGTGCCGACCAGCATCCAGGGGGGGATACGCAGTATTTT,CADQHPGGDTQYF
16,TRBD1,TRBJ2-7,TRBV7-9,many,TGTGCCAGCAGCTTAGTTGGGACAGGGGACCTCTACGAGCAGTACTTC,CASSLVGTGDLYEQYF
17,.,TRBJ2-7,TRBV6-2/TRBV6-3,many,TGTGCCAGCAGTTACCCTGAGGGACAAGCGTTCTCCTACGAGCAGTACTTC,CASSYPEGQAFSYEQYF
12,.,TRBJ2-2,TRBV6-1,.,TGTGCCAGCGGGCACACTAGCCGGGAGCTGTTTTTT,CASGHTSRELFF
14,TRBD1,TRBJ2-5,TRBV24-1,many,TGTGCCACCAGTGGACAGGGGCGCGGAGAGACCCAGTACTTC,CATSGQGRGETQYF
15,.,TRBJ2-7,TRBV19,many,TGTGCCAGTAGCGCGTTTCTGGGGTTCTCCTACGAGCAGTACTTC,CASSAFLGFSYEQYF
15,.,TRBJ2-5,TRBV4-3,many,TGCGCCAGCAGCCAAGATTTTGCGAGTTGGGAGACCCAGTACTTC,CASSQDFASWETQYF
13,.,TRBJ1-5,TRBV15,many,TGTGCCACCAGCAGAGATGATGGGCAGCCCCAGCATTTT,CATSRDDGQPQHF
15,.,TRBJ2-4,TRBV11-2,once,TGTGCCAGCAGCTCAAGGGGGCGGGATACGGACATTCAGTACTTC,CASSSRGRDTDIQYF
12,.,TRBJ1-1,TRBV12-3/TRBV12-4,.,TGTGCCAGCGGCTGGTCCGTCACTGAAGCTTCCTTT,CASGWSVTEASF
13,.,TRBJ1-5,TRBV27,many,TGTGCCAGCAGTTCAGGGGAACGTCAGCCCCAGCATTTT,CASSSGERQPQHF
13,.,TRBJ1-3,TRBV20-1,.,TGCAGTGCTCCAACAGGGACTGGAAACACCATATATTTT,CSAPTGTGNTIYF
14,.,TRBJ2-7,TRBV5-1,.,TGCGCCAGCAGCTTACTCACTTCCCCGAGCGAGCAGTACTTC,CASSLLTSPSEQYF
17,TRBD1,TRBJ2-3,TRBV15,many,TGTGCCACCAGCAGATCGCCGGACAGGGGATCCGCGGATACGCAGTATTTT,CATSRSPDRGSADTQYF
14,.,TRBJ1-5,TRBV7-2,many,TGTGCCAGCAGCTTAGAAAGCGGAAGTCAGCCCCAGCATTTT,CASSLESGSQPQHF
13,TRBD2,TRBJ2-7,TRBV7-2,.,TGTGCCAGCAGCGCACTAGCGGGAGGCGAGCAGTACTTC,CASSALAGGEQYF
16,.,TRBJ1-1,TRBV28,many,TGTGCCAGCAGTCCGCCGTTCCCGCGGACAGTCACTGAAGCTTTCTTT,CASSPPFPRTVTEAFF
11,.,TRBJ2-7,TRBV25-1,few,TGTGCCAGCCAGGGGTACTACGAGCAGTACTTC,CASQGYYEQYF
16,TRBD2,TRBJ2-7,TRBV29-1,.,TGCAGCGTCCTAGGGACTAGCGGACGCCGAACCTACGAGCAGTACTTC,CSVLGTSGRRTYEQYF
17,TRBD1,TRBJ2-7,TRBV6-1,few,TGTGCCAGCAGTCCGGGATGGGCGACAGGGTTGATCGACGAGCAGTACTTC,CASSPGWATGLIDEQYF
11,.,TRBJ1-2,TRBV6-2/TRBV6-3,many,TGTACCAGCAGTCAGGGTACTGGCTACACCTTC,CTSSQGTGYTF
15,TRBD1,TRBJ2-2,TRBV12-3/TRBV12-4,many,TGTGCCAGCAGTTTAGGACAGGGAATGACCGGGGAGCTGTTTTTT,CASSLGQGMTGELFF
15,.,TRBJ2-7,TRBV3-1,.,TGTGCCAGCAGCCAAGTGGCGAGCGGAGGTCGGGAGCAGTACTTC,CASSQVASGGREQYF
15,.,TRBJ2-4,TRBV6-5,many,TGTGCCAGCACACGGCCTGTTTGGCGCCAAAACATTCAGTACTTC,CASTRPVWRQNIQYF
14,.,TRBJ2-5,TRBV2,few,TGTGCCAGCAGTGCTCGCCCAAATCAAGAGACCCAGTACTTC,CASSARPNQETQYF
15,TRBD1,TRBJ1-5,TRBV10-3,few,TGTGCCATCAGTGAGAGGACAGGGATGAATCAGCCCCAGCATTTT,CAISERTGMNQPQHF
15,TRBD1,TRBJ2-7,TRBV11-1,many,TGTGCCAGCAGCCAAGACGGACAGGTGGACTACGAGCAGTACTTC,CASSQDGQVDYEQYF
13,.,TRBJ2-3,TRBV6-5,many,TGTGCCAGCAGCCCCCCCCGGACAGATACGCAGTATTTT,CASSPPRTDTQYF
16,TRBD2,TRBJ2-5,TRBV28,many,TGTGCCAGCAGTGCCCCGCGGACTAGCGGCCAAGAGACCCAGTACTTC,CASSAPRTSGQETQYF
13,.,TRBJ2-7,TRBV7-3,.,TGTGCCAGCAGCTTAAACAGGGAGGGCGAGCAGTACTTC,CASSLNREGEQYF
12,.,TRBJ2-2,TRBV7-8,many,TGTGCCAGCAGCACCTATACCGGGGAGCTGTTTTTT,CASSTYTGELFF
17,TRBD2,TRBJ2-5,TRBV14,many,TGTGCCAGCAGCCAAGAACCGGGACTAGCGGGAGGAGAGACCCAGTACTTC,CASSQEPGLAGGETQYF
14,TRBD1,TRBJ1-1,TRBV28,.,TGTGCCAGCTGGTCAGGGGGCGGGAACACTGAAGCTTTCTTT,CASWSGGGNTEAFF